Following are 2 T cell receptor beta chains from one sample sequenced in a study of shared clonotypes between healthy human individuals. Produced via immunoSEQ multiplex PCR; TCRdb's table is partial and in-frame only. The sample yields roughly 2,000,000 clones, around 93% seen once. Cells designated naive CD8 were CD45RO-negative and were positively selected for CCR7, with terminally differentiated effector memory CD45RA+ cells excluded. Sequencing used naive CD8+ T cells from PBMCs. These receptors were taken from a young man in good health. Some clones in this sample may be carry-over from other donors' samples.

In regard to this clone: This sample includes further DNA sequences coding for the same CDR3. The V gene is TRBV28, the J gene TRBJ2-7; weak D call: TRBD1 (6 bases). CDR1 and CDR2 (germline): MDHEN, SYDVKM. V was pared by 3 bases and J by 4 bases, with 13 bases between. The CDR3 runs to 14 residues. DNA for the CDR3: TGTGCCAGCAGTTTCATAGGGGGAAAGTACGAGCAGTACTTC. Encoded protein: CASSFIGGKYEQYF.

The CDR3 region is CASSLISGYNEQFF. The CDR3 nucleotides are TGTGCCAGCAGCTTAATATCAGGGTACAATGAGCAGTTCTTC. The rearrangement links TRBV13 to TRBJ2-1; perhaps TRBD1 as D (5 bases). This CDR3 is 14 amino acids long. From germline, CDR1 is PRHDT and CDR2 FYEKMQ (reference sequence). V was cut by 2 bases and J by 4 bases, with 9 bases left in between.